These T cell receptor beta chains were read from a single sample in a study of blood T cell repertoires in COVID-19. Using immunoSEQ multiplex PCR, the repertoire was profiled, and TCRdb retains in-frame clones only, with some absent. This table holds 200,000 or so clones, about nine tenths found once. The sequencing sample was made of PBMCs or T cells enriched from blood (not recorded which). The receptors were gathered from a woman in her 40s with acute COVID-19. The conserved cysteine and the conserved F or W are not part of the CDR3 here. Fields, in order: D gene, J gene, V gene, CDR3 protein. The D gene is left open where the match is weak.

d_gene: -
j_gene: TRBJ1-3
v_gene: TRBV16
CDR3aa: ASSQSGVPGNTIY

d_gene: TRBD1
j_gene: TRBJ2-7
v_gene: TRBV2
CDR3aa: ASIRGQFPYEQY

d_gene: -
j_gene: TRBJ2-7
v_gene: TRBV20-1
CDR3aa: SASPQGPYEQY

d_gene: TRBD1
j_gene: TRBJ1-1
v_gene: TRBV5-1
CDR3aa: ASSHRQGLNTEAF

d_gene: TRBD1
j_gene: TRBJ2-7
v_gene: TRBV29-1
CDR3aa: SVSGQGASYEQY

d_gene: TRBD2
j_gene: TRBJ2-7
v_gene: TRBV7-2
CDR3aa: ASSLTSGPQYEQY

d_gene: -
j_gene: TRBJ1-1
v_gene: TRBV6-5
CDR3aa: ASSAGTSTEAF

d_gene: TRBD2
j_gene: TRBJ2-1
v_gene: TRBV10-3
CDR3aa: AISELAGESYNEQF

d_gene: -
j_gene: TRBJ2-3
v_gene: TRBV7-2
CDR3aa: ASSLIATDTQY

d_gene: -
j_gene: TRBJ1-2
v_gene: TRBV29-1
CDR3aa: SVDRGSGYGYT

d_gene: TRBD2
j_gene: TRBJ2-2
v_gene: TRBV5-1
CDR3aa: ASSLELADTGELF

d_gene: TRBD1
j_gene: TRBJ1-4
v_gene: TRBV9
CDR3aa: ASSLQGAGEKLF

d_gene: TRBD2
j_gene: TRBJ2-1
v_gene: TRBV19
CDR3aa: ASRTGGLEQF